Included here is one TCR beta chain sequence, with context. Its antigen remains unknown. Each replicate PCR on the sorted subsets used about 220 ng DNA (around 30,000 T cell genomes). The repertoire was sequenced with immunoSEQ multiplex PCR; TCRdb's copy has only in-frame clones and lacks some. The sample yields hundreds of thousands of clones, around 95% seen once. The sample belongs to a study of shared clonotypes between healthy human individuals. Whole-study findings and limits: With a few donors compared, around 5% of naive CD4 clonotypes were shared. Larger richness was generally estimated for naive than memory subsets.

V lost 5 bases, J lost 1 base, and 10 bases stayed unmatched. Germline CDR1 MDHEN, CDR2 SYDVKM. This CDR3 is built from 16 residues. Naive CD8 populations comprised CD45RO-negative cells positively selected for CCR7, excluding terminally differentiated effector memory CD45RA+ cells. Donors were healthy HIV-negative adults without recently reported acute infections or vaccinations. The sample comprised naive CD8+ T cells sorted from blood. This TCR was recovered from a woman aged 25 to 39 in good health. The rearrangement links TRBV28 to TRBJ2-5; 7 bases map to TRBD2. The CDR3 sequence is CASSPLGGRGQETQYF. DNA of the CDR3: TGTGCCAGCAGTCCGCTTGGCGGGAGAGGCCAAGAGACCCAGTACTTC. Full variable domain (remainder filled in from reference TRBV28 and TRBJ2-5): DVKVTQSSRYLVKRTGEKVFLECVQDMDHENMFWYRQDPGLGLRLIYFSYDVKMKEKGDIPEGYSVSREKKERFSLILESASTNQTSMYLCASSPLGGRGQETQYFGPGTRLLVL.